Each of the 27 T cell receptor beta chains below was sequenced from the same sample in a study of shared clonotypes between healthy human individuals. Repertoires were generated with immunoSEQ multiplex PCR, while TCRdb's copy carries only in-frame clones and drops some. The profile shows about 1,500,000 clones, over 95% of them singletons. Material: naive CD4+ T cells sorted from blood. Subset here: CD45RA+ positively selected. Receptor source: a man younger than 45 in good health.

The V and J genes are TRBV11-3 and TRBJ2-1, with D perhaps assigned TRBD1 or TRBD2 (6 bases each). The CDR3 length is 14 residues. V dropped 5 bases and J dropped 6 bases, with 14 bases sitting between them. Germline V lookup: CDR1 SGHNT, CDR2 YENEEA. As DNA, the CDR3 is TGTGCCAGCAGCAAAGGGGGGCTGAGCAATGAGCAGTTCTTC. Amino acids: CASSKGGLSNEQFF.

A word on this clone: Other DNA sequences in this sample translate to the same CDR3. This rearrangement joins TRBV11-3 to TRBJ2-1, with D unresolved. Germline values: CDR1 SGHNT, CDR2 YENEEA. The CDR3 has 11 residues. V gave up 1 base and J gave up 7 bases, with 2 bases separating them. The CDR3 sequence: CASSLGNEQFF. CDR3 bases: TGTGCCAGCAGCTTAGGTAATGAGCAGTTCTTC.

This clone was seen a handful of times. This rearrangement joins TRBV16 to TRBJ2-7; no definite D call. The CDR3 length is 14 residues. The germline V and J ends were trimmed by 0 bases and 5 bases, with 11 bases remaining between them. Germline values: CDR1 KGHSY, CDR2 FQNENV. Written as DNA, the CDR3 is TGTGCCAGCAGCCAATCGATCACCGCCCACGAGCAGTACTTC. Protein: CASSQSITAHEQYF.

This clone was recorded once. The chain joins TRBV5-6 to TRBJ2-7; tentative D call: TRBD1 (6 bases). CDR1 is SGHDT, CDR2 YYEEEE, per germline. Trimming stripped 2 bases from V and 4 bases from J, with 13 bases between. CDR3 size: 14 residues. The DNA of the CDR3 is TGTGCCAGCAGCTTAACAGGGTTCGGGTACGAGCAGTACTTC. As protein: CASSLTGFGYEQYF. Together with reference TRBV5-6 and TRBJ2-7, the CDR3 gives the full variable domain: DAGVTQSPTHLIKTRGQQVTLRCSPKSGHDTVSWYQQALGQGPQFIFQYYEEEERQRGNFPDRFSGHQFPNYSSELNVNALLLGDSALYLCASSLTGFGYEQYFGPGTRLTVT.

This clone has just one count. The chain links TRBV5-4 to TRBJ2-3; the match to TRBD1 covers 9 bases. There are 16 residues in the CDR3. Germline assignment: CDR1 SGHNT and CDR2 YYREEE (reference sequence). Losses at the gene ends were 2 bases for V and 4 bases for J; bases not matched to a gene: 8. The DNA for the CDR3 is TGTGCCAGCAGCTTTGGAGACAGGGGGGGTGCAGATACGCAGTATTTT. This translates into CASSFGDRGGADTQYF.

J is TRBJ1-1 and V is TRBV11-2; D gene uncertain. V lost 5 bases, J lost 4 bases, and 14 bases lay in between. CDR1 and CDR2 (germline): SGHAT, FQNNGV. The CDR3 length is 14 residues. CDR3 DNA: TGTGCCAGCAGCCCGCGAACGCTGGGCACTGAAGCTTTCTTT. It encodes CASSPRTLGTEAFF. Full variable domain (remainder filled in from reference TRBV11-2 and TRBJ1-1): EAGVAQSPRYKIIEKRQSVAFWCNPISGHATLYWYQQILGQGPKLLIQFQNNGVVDDSQLPKDRFSAERLKGVDSTLKIQPAKLEDSAVYLCASSPRTLGTEAFFGQGTRLTVV.

The chain uses TRBV28 and TRBJ1-4, with 8 bases that match TRBD1. Trimming at V came to 4 bases and at J to 8 bases, leaving 6 bases not matched to a gene. Germline lookup yields CDR1 MDHEN and CDR2 SYDVKM. CDR3 length: 14 amino acids. CDR3 amino acids: CASSSTGEGEKLFF. CDR3 coding DNA: TGTGCCAGCAGTTCGACAGGGGAAGGGGAAAAACTGTTTTTT. Full variable domain (outside the CDR3, taken from reference TRBV28 and TRBJ1-4): DVKVTQSSRYLVKRTGEKVFLECVQDMDHENMFWYRQDPGLGLRLIYFSYDVKMKEKGDIPEGYSVSREKKERFSLILESASTNQTSMYLCASSSTGEGEKLFFGSGTQLSVL.

The chain links TRBV19 to TRBJ1-5, with 9 bases lining up with TRBD1. Trimming took 6 bases from V and 4 from J; bases not matched to a gene: 19. The CDR3 is 19 amino acids. From germline, CDR1 is LNHDA and CDR2 SQIVND (reference sequence). CDR3 amino acids: CASSHRGRFNGEGNQPQHF. CDR3 nucleotides: TGTGCCAGTAGCCACAGGGGGCGATTTAATGGGGAGGGTAATCAGCCCCAGCATTTT.

This clone was seen a handful of times. This CDR3 is also generated by other DNA sequences in the sample. The CDR3 region is CASSRLAGNTGELFF. The CDR3 DNA sequence: TGTGCCAGCAGCCGACTAGCGGGAAACACCGGGGAGCTGTTTTTT. The genes are TRBV11-2 and TRBJ2-2, with TRBD2 matching 11 bases. The CDR3 runs 15 residues. Germline lookup yields CDR1 SGHAT and CDR2 FQNNGV. Unmatched junction bases numbered 1, after V lost 5 bases and J lost 2 bases.

This clone turned up a few times. Other DNA variants within this sample encode the same CDR3. V gene TRBV7-9 combines with J gene TRBJ1-5; 10 nucleotides agree with TRBD1. The V gene's germline CDR1 is SEHNR and CDR2 FQNEAQ (reference sequence). The ends lost 1 base at V and 0 bases at J; junction bases unmatched: 0. There are 16 residues in the CDR3. The DNA of the CDR3 is TGTGCCAGCAGCTTAGGGACAGGGGGTAGCAATCAGCCCCAGCATTTT. Its translation: CASSLGTGGSNQPQHF.

The rearrangement links TRBV4-1 to TRBJ2-1; D not resolved. Looked up from germline, CDR1 is MGHRA and CDR2 is YSYEKL. The CDR3 consists of 17 residues. Trimming removed 3 bases at V and 5 bases at J, with 20 bases between. The CDR3 loop reads CASSHGITSYRNNEQFF. CDR3 sequence (DNA): TGCGCCAGCAGCCATGGGATAACGTCCTATCGAAACAATGAGCAGTTCTTC.

The rearrangement links TRBV5-1 to TRBJ2-2, with 8 bases fitting TRBD2. The length of the CDR3 is 17 residues. With V trimmed by 3 bases and J by 4 bases, 11 bases remained unmatched. Looked up from germline, CDR1 is SGHRS and CDR2 is YFSETQ. The CDR3 here is CASSSAKRERSTGELFF. In DNA form, the CDR3 reads TGCGCCAGCAGCTCAGCGAAGCGGGAGAGAAGCACCGGGGAGCTGTTTTTT.

For this clone: Other DNA sequences in this specimen translate into the identical CDR3. The V call is TRBV11-3, the J call TRBJ2-1; 10 bases are shared with TRBD1. The CDR3 extends over 15 amino acids. In germline, CDR1 is SGHNT, CDR2 YENEEA. With 5 bases clipped from V and 4 bases from J, the junction kept 5 bases outside the gene matches. For the CDR3, the DNA is TGTGCCAGCAGCCTGGGACAGGGGTCGTACAATGAGCAGTTCTTC. Its protein product is CASSLGQGSYNEQFF. Full variable domain (remainder filled in from reference TRBV11-3 and TRBJ2-1): EAGVVQSPRYKIIEKKQPVAFWCNPISGHNTLYWYLQNLGQGPELLIRYENEEAVDDSQLPKDRFSAERLKGVDSTLKIQPAELGDSAVYLCASSLGQGSYNEQFFGPGTRLTVL.

The chain carries TRBV19 and TRBJ2-7; D ambiguous. Trimming shortened V by 1 base and J by 3 bases, and 10 bases separated the two germline ends. From germline, CDR1 is LNHDA and CDR2 SQIVND (reference sequence). CDR3 length equals 14 residues. The CDR3 loop is CASSIVGDGYEQYF. The CDR3 nucleotides read TGTGCCAGTAGTATAGTTGGAGACGGCTACGAGCAGTACTTC.

The chain links TRBV25-1 to TRBJ2-7; TRBD1 matches 7 bases. The CDR3 covers 12 residues. CDR1 is MGHDK and CDR2 is SYGVNS in the germline V gene. V was clipped by 7 bases and J by 3 bases; unmatched bases: 3. The CDR3 DNA is TGTGCCAGCACGGGGACAGTCTACGAGCAGTACTTC. It specifies CASTGTVYEQYF.

CDR3 sequence: CASSLVAGPNNEQFF. The CDR3 DNA is TGCGCCAGCAGCTTGGTTGCGGGACCAAACAATGAGCAGTTCTTC. The chain recombines TRBV5-1 with TRBJ2-1; a weak D match, TRBD2 (6 bases). The CDR3 runs 15 residues. From germline, CDR1 is SGHRS and CDR2 YFSETQ. V was shortened by 0 bases and J by 5 bases, with 12 bases between the two germline ends.

With regard to this clone: Different DNA sequences within this sample yield the same CDR3. CDR3 sequence reads: CASSLKGTGELFF. CDR3 in DNA: TGTGCCAGCAGCTTAAAAGGCACCGGGGAGCTGTTTTTT. The chain uses TRBV5-4 and TRBJ2-2; D remains ambiguous. CDR1 SGHNT and CDR2 YYREEE come from the germline V gene (reference sequence). The CDR3 covers 13 residues. The ends were cut back, 2 bases at V and 4 bases at J, with 6 bases in the middle. The complete variable domain, with remaining parts taken from reference TRBV5-4 and TRBJ2-2, reads ETGVTQSPTHLIKTRGQQVTLRCSSQSGHNTVSWYQQALGQGPQFIFQYYREEENGRGNFPPRFSGLQFPNYSSELNVNALELDDSALYLCASSLKGTGELFFGEGSRLTVL.

The rearrangement uses TRBV6-1 and TRBJ1-2; D gene unclear. The CDR3 has 14 residues. The germline gives CDR1 MNHNS, CDR2 SASEGT. V shed 6 bases and J shed 0 bases, with 11 bases lying between them. The CDR3 is CASRPPGANYGYTF. CDR3 DNA sequence: TGTGCCAGCAGGCCCCCAGGAGCTAACTATGGCTACACCTTC.

V is TRBV9 and J is TRBJ2-5; 9 bases agree with TRBD2. The CDR3 spans 14 residues. V lost 4 bases to trimming and J lost 2 bases; unmatched junction nucleotides: 3. Germline V lookup: CDR1 SGDLS, CDR2 YYNGEE. Written as DNA, the CDR3 is TGTGCCAGCAGCCCCGGACTAGCGCAAGAGACCCAGTACTTC. Translating it yields CASSPGLAQETQYF. Together with reference TRBV9 and TRBJ2-5, the CDR3 gives the full variable domain: DSGVTQTPKHLITATGQRVTLRCSPRSGDLSVYWYQQSLDQGLQFLIQYYNGEERAKGNILERFSAQQFPDLHSELNLSSLELGDSALYFCASSPGLAQETQYFGPGTRLLVL.

The rearrangement uses TRBV10-1 and TRBJ2-1; tentatively, D is TRBD2 (5 bases). CDR3 length equals 13 residues. CDR1 and CDR2 (germline): WNHNN, SYGVQD (reference sequence). Trimming shortened V by 5 bases and J by 5 bases, and 10 bases separated the two germline ends. CDR3 nucleotides: TGCGCCAGCAGTTTGACACTAGACAATGAGCAGTTCTTC. Residues: CASSLTLDNEQFF.

This clone appeared a single time. The gene calls are TRBV7-6 and TRBJ2-3, with D perhaps matching TRBD2 (5 bases). The V end was cut by 6 bases, the J end by 2 bases, with 9 bases between. The germline V gene has CDR1 SGHVS and CDR2 FNYEAQ. The length of the CDR3 is 13 residues. The CDR3 DNA reads TGTGCCAGCAGTACCGGGAACACAGATACGCAGTATTTT. It is translated as CASSTGNTDTQYF.

CDR3 protein: CSAEGENTEAFF. DNA for the CDR3: TGCAGCGCCGAGGGGGAGAACACTGAAGCTTTCTTT. The chain recombines TRBV29-1 with TRBJ1-1; tentative D call: TRBD1 (6 bases). V gave up 7 bases and J gave up 1 base, with 10 bases separating them. The V gene's germline CDR1 is SQVTM and CDR2 ANQGSEA. The CDR3 loop spans 12 amino acids. The full variable domain, completed using reference TRBV29-1 and TRBJ1-1, is SAVISQKPSRDICQRGTSLTIQCQVDSQVTMMFWYRQQPGQSLTLIATANQGSEATYESGFVIDKFPISRPNLTFSTLTVSNMSPEDSSIYLCSAEGENTEAFFGQGTRLTVV.

In regard to this clone: The same CDR3 also results from other DNA sequences found in this sample. This chain uses TRBV18 with TRBJ2-1; 14 bases are shared with TRBD2. CDR1 KGHSH and CDR2 LQKENI come from the germline V gene. V lost 1 base to trimming and J lost 7 bases; unmatched junction nucleotides: 3. The CDR3 spans 16 residues. CDR3 coding DNA: TGTGCCAGCTCACCACGCGGGACTAGCGGGAGTAATGAGCAGTTCTTC. Its protein is CASSPRGTSGSNEQFF.

The chain carries TRBV7-8 and TRBJ1-5; the D is unclear. The CDR3 consists of 13 residues. Germline V lookup: CDR1 SGHVS, CDR2 FQNEAQ. V lost 2 bases and J lost 4, with 6 bases in between. As DNA, the CDR3 is TGTGCCAGCAGCTTACTCCGGAATCAGCCCCAGCATTTT. Translation gives CASSLLRNQPQHF. The entire variable domain, with the rest obtained from reference TRBV7-8 and TRBJ1-5, is as follows: GAGVSQSPRYKVAKRGQDVALRCDPISGHVSLFWYQQALGQGPEFLTYFQNEAQLDKSGLPSDRFFAERPEGSVSTLKIQRTQQEDSAVYLCASSLLRNQPQHFGDGTRLSIL.

The chain couples TRBV28 to TRBJ2-5, with TRBD1 identical over 7 bases. Germline V gene lookup returns CDR1 MDHEN and CDR2 SYDVKM. V lost 3 bases, J lost 5 bases, and 3 bases stayed unmatched. This CDR3 has 13 residues. CDR3 in amino acids: CASSFGTAETQYF. For the CDR3, the DNA is TGTGCCAGCAGTTTCGGGACAGCTGAGACCCAGTACTTC.

CDR3 region: CASSLAGTGYEQYF. Here the CDR3 DNA reads TGTGCCAGCAGCTTGGCCGGGACTGGCTACGAGCAGTACTTC. V gene TRBV5-4 combines with J gene TRBJ2-7, with D possibly TRBD2 on 6 matching bases. The germline V gene has CDR1 SGHNT and CDR2 YYREEE (reference sequence). V was clipped by 0 bases and J by 3 bases, with 10 bases between them. The CDR3 has 14 residues.

The genes are TRBV5-1 and TRBJ2-5, with unresolved D. Trimming shortened V by 1 base and J by 1 base, and 8 bases separated the two germline ends. The CDR3 contains 14 residues. Germline lookup yields CDR1 SGHRS and CDR2 YFSETQ. Written as DNA, the CDR3 is TGCGCCAGCAGCTTGATAGTTTTCCAAGAGACCCAGTACTTC. Translated: CASSLIVFQETQYF.